A single sample is the source of the 21 T cell receptor beta chains below, sequenced in a study of T cell changes during pregnancy in multiple sclerosis (dated by TCRdb to about 2019). Library preparation employed the immunoSEQ multiplex PCR assay. TCRdb holds this immuneACCESS table with in-frame rearrangements only. Some clones are missing; in checked studies, unresolved V genes explain under half, and the rest has no known cause. The sample table shows tens of thousands of clones, and 92% are seen once. The ten largest clonotypes hold roughly 5% of the sample. The sample consisted of CD8+ T cells from peripheral blood mononuclear cells, taken in the third trimester of pregnancy. These receptors were obtained from a female donor with multiple sclerosis, enrolled in a pregnancy study.

This chain connects TRBV29-1 to TRBJ2-1; 7 nucleotides agree with TRBD2. The CDR3 spans 14 residues. The V gene's germline CDR1 is SQVTM and CDR2 ANQGSEA. Trimming cost V 4 bases and J 5 bases; bases outside gene matches: 8. The CDR3 is CSVVGGSLNNEQFF. CDR3 DNA: TGCAGCGTTGTGGGCGGGAGCCTCAACAATGAGCAGTTCTTC.

This chain uses TRBV7-8 with TRBJ2-1, with TRBD1 matching over 8 bases. J lost 6 bases, V lost 4 bases, and 8 bases had no gene match. Germline V gives CDR1 SGHVS, CDR2 FQNEAQ. The CDR3 runs to 15 residues. CDR3 nucleotides: TGTGCCAGCAGCTCCCGGACAGGGTGGTCCAATGAGCAGTTCTTC. This translates into CASSSRTGWSNEQFF.

The gene calls are TRBV19 and TRBJ2-6; D ambiguous. CDR1 is LNHDA and CDR2 is SQIVND in the germline V gene (reference sequence). Trimming stripped 0 bases from V and 0 bases from J, with 12 bases between. The CDR3 length is 18 residues. The CDR3 loop reads CASSIERLGVSGANVLTF. The CDR3, as DNA: TGTGCCAGTAGTATAGAGCGGCTCGGAGTCTCTGGGGCCAACGTCCTGACTTTC.

The chain uses TRBV9 and TRBJ2-7, with 7 bases that match TRBD1. There are 15 residues in the CDR3. Trimming took 4 bases from V and 2 from J; bases not matched to a gene: 9. The germline CDR1 and CDR2 sequences are SGDLS and YYNGEE. As DNA, the CDR3 is TGTGCCAGCAGCCCCTGGACAGGACCGACCTACGAGCAGTACTTC. Amino acid sequence: CASSPWTGPTYEQYF.

This rearrangement joins TRBV9 to TRBJ2-1; 9 bases align to TRBD2. With 0 bases clipped from V and 4 bases from J, the junction kept 2 bases outside the gene matches. This CDR3 is built from 15 residues. CDR1 and CDR2 (germline): SGDLS, YYNGEE. The CDR3 spells CASSVASGAYNEQFF. The CDR3 DNA follows: TGTGCCAGCAGCGTAGCTAGCGGGGCTTACAATGAGCAGTTCTTC.

The rearrangement uses TRBV6-5 and TRBJ2-7; 7 nucleotides align to TRBD1. Germline V gene sequence: CDR1 MNHEY, CDR2 SVGAGI. J was trimmed by 5 bases and V by 6 bases; bases with no gene match: 13. This CDR3 spans 15 amino acids. The CDR3 nucleotides read TGTGCCAGCAGCTCAGCCCAGGGGGATCGGGACGAGCAGTACTTC. It specifies CASSSAQGDRDEQYF.

This chain links TRBV5-5 with TRBJ1-2; maybe TRBD1 (6 bases). This CDR3 contains 15 residues. Trimming took 1 base from V and 4 from J, leaving 14 bases between them. Germline V gene lookup returns CDR1 SGHKS and CDR2 YYEKEE (reference sequence). Here the CDR3 DNA reads TGTGCCAGCAGCTTGTTGTCAGGGGTTACCTATGGCTACACCTTC. Protein product: CASSLLSGVTYGYTF.

The chain joins TRBV9 to TRBJ2-5; D is perhaps TRBD1 (6 bases). The CDR3 spans 14 residues. The V end lost 3 bases, the J end lost 2 bases, and 11 bases lay between the germline ends. The germline V gene has CDR1 SGDLS and CDR2 YYNGEE. This CDR3 reads CASSGAGTQETQYF. The CDR3 DNA is TGTGCCAGCAGCGGGGCCGGGACACAAGAGACCCAGTACTTC. Together with reference TRBV9 and TRBJ2-5, the CDR3 gives the full variable domain: DSGVTQTPKHLITATGQRVTLRCSPRSGDLSVYWYQQSLDQGLQFLIQYYNGEERAKGNILERFSAQQFPDLHSELNLSSLELGDSALYFCASSGAGTQETQYFGPGTRLLVL.

The V gene is TRBV7-9, the J gene TRBJ1-3; no clear D gene. The germline V and J ends were trimmed by 4 bases and 0 bases, with 7 bases remaining between them. The V gene's germline CDR1 is SEHNR and CDR2 FQNEAQ (reference sequence). The CDR3 loop spans 14 amino acids. The CDR3 DNA sequence: TGTGCCAGCAGCTACGCGGGCTCTGGAAACACCATATATTTT. It codes for CASSYAGSGNTIYF.

The CDR3 is CASSFKAGGYEQYF. The CDR3 region has the DNA TGTGCCAGCAGCTTCAAGGCAGGAGGGTACGAGCAGTACTTC. This chain connects TRBV7-9 to TRBJ2-7, with D possibly TRBD2 on 6 matching bases. CDR1 SEHNR and CDR2 FQNEAQ come from the germline V gene (reference sequence). The CDR3 runs 14 residues. Trimming cost V 3 bases and J 4 bases, with 13 bases left between them.

The rearrangement links TRBV4-3 to TRBJ2-1, with 11 nucleotides matching TRBD2. The germline V gene has CDR1 LGHNA and CDR2 YSLEER. J gave up 4 bases and V 4 bases, and 9 bases lay outside the gene matches. This CDR3 has 17 residues. The CDR3 DNA sequence: TGCGCCAGCAGCCGAGCTTTAGCGGGAGGGCTTTACAATGAGCAGTTCTTC. Protein: CASSRALAGGLYNEQFF.

The chain employs TRBV28 and TRBJ2-7; 11 bases agree with TRBD2. With V trimmed by 6 bases and J by 3 bases, 4 bases remained unmatched. The length of the CDR3 is 14 residues. Per the germline V gene, CDR1 is MDHEN and CDR2 is SYDVKM. The CDR3 loop is CASSTGLADYEQYF. The DNA of the CDR3 is TGTGCCAGCAGCACGGGACTAGCGGACTACGAGCAGTACTTC.

This chain links TRBV7-2 with TRBJ2-5; perhaps TRBD1 as D (6 bases). The V gene's germline CDR1 is SGHTA and CDR2 FQGNSA. V was clipped by 5 bases and J by 2 bases, with 18 bases between them. The CDR3 extends over 16 amino acids. The CDR3 is CASSGHRVRLQETQYF. DNA for the CDR3: TGTGCCAGCAGCGGACACAGGGTTCGTTTACAAGAGACCCAGTACTTC.

This chain links TRBV28 with TRBJ1-1; D possibly corresponds to TRBD1 (6 bases). V was shortened by 3 bases and J by 1 base, with 15 bases between the two germline ends. Per germline, CDR1 MDHEN and CDR2 SYDVKM. The CDR3 totals 16 residues. Here the CDR3 DNA reads TGTGCCAGCAGTTTGGGGGGGGCGGCTCAGAACACTGAAGCTTTCTTT. This sequence encodes CASSLGGAAQNTEAFF. The variable domain in full, with the rest retrieved from reference TRBV28 and TRBJ1-1, is DVKVTQSSRYLVKRTGEKVFLECVQDMDHENMFWYRQDPGLGLRLIYFSYDVKMKEKGDIPEGYSVSREKKERFSLILESASTNQTSMYLCASSLGGAAQNTEAFFGQGTRLTVV.

The CDR3 DNA is TGTGCCAGCAGCTTGGTATCGAGGGACGAGCAGTACTTC. It codes for CASSLVSRDEQYF. The rearrangement joins TRBV5-5 to TRBJ2-7; a possible D gene is TRBD2 (5 bases). Germline V gene sequence: CDR1 SGHKS, CDR2 YYEKEE (reference sequence). Trimming took off 0 bases at V and 5 bases at J, with 9 bases between the two ends. CDR3 length: 13 amino acids.

The J gene is TRBJ1-1, the V gene TRBV6-1, with D unclear. CDR3 size: 15 residues. V lost 5 bases and J 1 base, leaving 14 bases between the germline ends. From germline, CDR1 is MNHNS and CDR2 SASEGT. The CDR3 sequence: CASSPPLSGNTEAFF. As DNA, the CDR3 is TGTGCCAGCAGTCCACCTCTATCAGGGAACACTGAAGCTTTCTTT.

The chain is built from TRBV7-3 and TRBJ2-2; D is possibly TRBD2 (6 bases). V was shortened by 1 base and J by 4 bases, with 10 bases between the two germline ends. Germline-derived CDR1 and CDR2 are SGHTA and FQGTGA. The CDR3 has 15 residues. The CDR3 bases are TGTGCCAGCAGCTTAATCGGGGGTGGCACCGGGGAGCTGTTTTTT. It codes for CASSLIGGGTGELFF.

This clone was recorded only once. The chain is built from TRBV18 and TRBJ2-7; D may be TRBD2 (5 bases). V dropped 2 bases and J dropped 4 bases, with 9 bases sitting between them. CDR3 length: 13 residues. CDR1 and CDR2 (germline): KGHSH, LQKENI. CDR3 amino acids: CASSPTPGYEQYF. In DNA, the CDR3 is TGTGCCAGCTCACCAACCCCGGGGTACGAGCAGTACTTC.

The chain has TRBV10-3 and TRBJ2-7, with D uncertain. This CDR3 spans 15 amino acids. The V and J ends lost 3 bases and 3 bases respectively, with 15 bases between them. CDR1 and CDR2 from the germline V gene are ENHRY and SYGVKD. In nucleotides, the CDR3 is TGTGCCATCAGTGAAAGTAGAATGTCCGGCTACGAGCAGTACTTC. This translates into CAISESRMSGYEQYF.

This chain links TRBV9 with TRBJ2-5; 8 bases are a match to TRBD1. Trimming took 0 bases from V and 2 from J; bases not matched to a gene: 3. Germline V gives CDR1 SGDLS, CDR2 YYNGEE. The CDR3 spans 15 residues. Here the CDR3 DNA reads TGTGCCAGCAGCGTAGGCAGGGGGCGTCAAGAGACCCAGTACTTC. Translated, it gives CASSVGRGRQETQYF. Drawing the rest from reference TRBV9 and TRBJ2-5, the complete variable domain is DSGVTQTPKHLITATGQRVTLRCSPRSGDLSVYWYQQSLDQGLQFLIQYYNGEERAKGNILERFSAQQFPDLHSELNLSSLELGDSALYFCASSVGRGRQETQYFGPGTRLLVL.

V and J are TRBV7-9 and TRBJ2-7; TRBD1 agrees at 7 bases. V shed 10 bases and J 6 bases; nucleotides not matched to a gene: 9. In germline, CDR1 is SEHNR, CDR2 FQNEAQ (reference sequence). This CDR3 region has 12 residues. The CDR3 reads CAMGTADREQYF. The CDR3 DNA follows: TGTGCCATGGGGACAGCGGACCGCGAGCAGTACTTC.